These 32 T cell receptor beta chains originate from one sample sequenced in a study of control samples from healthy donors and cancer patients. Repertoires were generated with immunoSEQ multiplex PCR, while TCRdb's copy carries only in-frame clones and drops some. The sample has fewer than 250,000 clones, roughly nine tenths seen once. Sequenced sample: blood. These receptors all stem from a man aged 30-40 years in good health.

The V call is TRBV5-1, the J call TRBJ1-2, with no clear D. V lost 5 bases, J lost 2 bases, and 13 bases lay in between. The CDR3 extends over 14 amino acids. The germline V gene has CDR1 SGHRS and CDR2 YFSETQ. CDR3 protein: CASSNPERNYGYTF. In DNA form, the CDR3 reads TGCGCCAGCAGTAACCCGGAGAGGAACTATGGCTACACCTTC.

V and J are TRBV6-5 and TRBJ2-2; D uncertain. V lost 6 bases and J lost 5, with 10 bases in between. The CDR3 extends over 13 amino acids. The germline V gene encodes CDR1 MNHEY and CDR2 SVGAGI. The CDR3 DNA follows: TGTGCCAGCAGATACCAACTTACCGGGGAGCTGTTTTTT. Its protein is CASRYQLTGELFF.

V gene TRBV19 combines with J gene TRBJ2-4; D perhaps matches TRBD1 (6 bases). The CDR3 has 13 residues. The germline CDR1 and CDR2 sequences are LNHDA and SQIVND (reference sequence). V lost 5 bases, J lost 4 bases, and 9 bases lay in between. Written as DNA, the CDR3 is TGTGCCAGTAGTGCTCAGGGGAAAAACATTCAGTACTTC. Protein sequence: CASSAQGKNIQYF.

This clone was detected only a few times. CDR3 in amino acids: CASSYVGLLNTEAFF. The CDR3 DNA follows: TGTGCCAGCAGTTACGTGGGGCTACTGAACACTGAAGCTTTCTTT. This sequence joins TRBV6-2 or TRBV6-3 and TRBJ1-1, with a tentative D call TRBD1 (5 bases). Trimming pared 2 bases from V and 0 bases from J, leaving 10 bases between. This CDR3 comprises 15 residues. Per the germline V gene, CDR1 is MNHEY and CDR2 is SVGEGT.

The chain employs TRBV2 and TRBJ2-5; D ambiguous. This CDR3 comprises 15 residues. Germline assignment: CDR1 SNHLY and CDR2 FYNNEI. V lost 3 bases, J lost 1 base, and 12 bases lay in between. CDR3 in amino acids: CASSDEKNSQETQYF. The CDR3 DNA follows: TGTGCCAGCAGTGACGAGAAGAATAGCCAAGAGACCCAGTACTTC.

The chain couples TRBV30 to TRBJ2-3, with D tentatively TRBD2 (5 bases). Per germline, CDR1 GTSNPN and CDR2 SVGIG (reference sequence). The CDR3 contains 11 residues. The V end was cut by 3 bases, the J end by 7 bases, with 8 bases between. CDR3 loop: CAWRVAYTQYF. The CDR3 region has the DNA TGTGCCTGGAGAGTAGCGTATACGCAGTATTTT. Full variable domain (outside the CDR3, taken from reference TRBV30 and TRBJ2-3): SQTIHQWPATLVQPVGSPLSLECTVEGTSNPNLYWYRQAAGRGLQLLFYSVGIGQISSEVPQNLSASRPQDRQFILSSKKLLLSDSGFYLCAWRVAYTQYFGPGTRLTVL.

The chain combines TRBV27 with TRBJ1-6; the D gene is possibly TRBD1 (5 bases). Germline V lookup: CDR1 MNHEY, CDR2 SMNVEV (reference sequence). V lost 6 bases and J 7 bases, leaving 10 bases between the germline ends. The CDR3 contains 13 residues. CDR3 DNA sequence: TGTGCCAGCAGGTCAGGGTCAAATTCACCCCTCCACTTT. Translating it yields CASRSGSNSPLHF.

The DNA for the CDR3 is TGTGCCAGCAGTTTGGACAGGGGCACTGAAGCTTTCTTT. Amino acid sequence: CASSLDRGTEAFF. The J gene is TRBJ1-1, the V gene TRBV6-5; 9 bases map to TRBD1. J gave up 4 bases and V 4 bases, and 1 base lay outside the gene matches. This CDR3 spans 13 amino acids. Per germline, CDR1 MNHEY and CDR2 SVGAGI.

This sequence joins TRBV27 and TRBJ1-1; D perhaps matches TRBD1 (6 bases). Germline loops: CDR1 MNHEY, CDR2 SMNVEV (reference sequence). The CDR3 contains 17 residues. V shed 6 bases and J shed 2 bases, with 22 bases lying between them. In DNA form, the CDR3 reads TGTGCCAGCAGACGAGCGGGCGTCGGGGGGCTTAACACTGAAGCTTTCTTT. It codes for CASRRAGVGGLNTEAFF.

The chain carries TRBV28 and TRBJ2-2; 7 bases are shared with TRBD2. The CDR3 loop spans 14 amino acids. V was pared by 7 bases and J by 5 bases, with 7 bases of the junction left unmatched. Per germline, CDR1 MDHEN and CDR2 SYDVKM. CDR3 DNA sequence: TGTGCCAGCATGGAGCTGGGGGGGACCGGGGAGCTGTTTTTT. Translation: CASMELGGTGELFF.

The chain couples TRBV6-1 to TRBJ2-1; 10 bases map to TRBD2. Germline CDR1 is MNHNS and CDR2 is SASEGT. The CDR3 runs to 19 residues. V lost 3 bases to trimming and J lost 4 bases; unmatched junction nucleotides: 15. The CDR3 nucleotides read TGTGCCAGCAGTGACCCCTCCGAGGTAGCGGGGGGACTTTACAATGAGCAGTTCTTC. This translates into CASSDPSEVAGGLYNEQFF.

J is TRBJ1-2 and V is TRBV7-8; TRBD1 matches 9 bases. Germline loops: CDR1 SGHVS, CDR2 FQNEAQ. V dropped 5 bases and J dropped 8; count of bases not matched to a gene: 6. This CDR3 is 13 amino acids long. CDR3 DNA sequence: TGTGCCAGCAGCAAGCGACAGGGGGACGGCTACACCTTC. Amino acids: CASSKRQGDGYTF.

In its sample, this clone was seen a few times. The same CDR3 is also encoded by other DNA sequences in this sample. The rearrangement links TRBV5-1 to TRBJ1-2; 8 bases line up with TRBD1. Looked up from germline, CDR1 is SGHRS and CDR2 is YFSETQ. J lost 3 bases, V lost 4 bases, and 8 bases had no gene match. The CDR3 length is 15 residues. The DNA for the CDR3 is TGCGCCAGCAGCGAAAATGACAGGGGTTACTATGGCTACACCTTC. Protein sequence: CASSENDRGYYGYTF.

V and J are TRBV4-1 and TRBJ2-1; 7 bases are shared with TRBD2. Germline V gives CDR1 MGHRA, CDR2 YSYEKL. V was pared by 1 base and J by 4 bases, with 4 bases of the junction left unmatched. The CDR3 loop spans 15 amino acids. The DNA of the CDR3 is TGCGCCAGCAGCCAAGGGGGCGGGGGTTACAATGAGCAGTTCTTC. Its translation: CASSQGGGGYNEQFF.

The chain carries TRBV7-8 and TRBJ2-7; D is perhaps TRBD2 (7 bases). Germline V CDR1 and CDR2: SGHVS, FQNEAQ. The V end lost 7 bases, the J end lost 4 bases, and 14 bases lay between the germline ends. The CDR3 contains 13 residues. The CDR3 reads CASTQRGGYEQYF. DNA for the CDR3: TGTGCCAGCACCCAGAGGGGGGGTTACGAGCAGTACTTC.

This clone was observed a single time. The CDR3 nucleotides read TGTGCCTGGACAGCTTTTAGCTCCTATAATTCACCCCTCCACTTT. Translation: CAWTAFSSYNSPLHF. This chain connects TRBV30 to TRBJ1-6, with no clear D. Trimming took 4 bases from V and 0 from J, leaving 10 bases between them. In germline, CDR1 is GTSNPN, CDR2 SVGIG (reference sequence). The CDR3 covers 15 residues.

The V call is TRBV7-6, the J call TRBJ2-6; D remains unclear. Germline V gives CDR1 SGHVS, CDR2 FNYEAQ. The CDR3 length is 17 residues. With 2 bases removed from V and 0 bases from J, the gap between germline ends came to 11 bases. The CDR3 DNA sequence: TGTGCCAGCAGCTTAAACAGAACCAGCTCTGGGGCCAACGTCCTGACTTTC. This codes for CASSLNRTSSGANVLTF.

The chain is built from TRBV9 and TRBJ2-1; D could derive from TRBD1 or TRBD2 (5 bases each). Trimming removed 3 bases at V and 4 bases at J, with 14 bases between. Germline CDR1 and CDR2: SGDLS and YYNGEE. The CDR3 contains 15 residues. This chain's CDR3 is CASSAGTATYNEQFF. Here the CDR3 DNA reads TGTGCCAGCAGCGCCGGGACGGCAACTTACAATGAGCAGTTCTTC.

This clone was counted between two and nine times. The CDR3 reads CASSFVALNTEAFF. Here the CDR3 DNA reads TGTGCCAGCAGCTTCGTGGCCCTAAACACTGAAGCTTTCTTT. The chain combines TRBV5-6 with TRBJ1-1; D gene uncertain. Germline V lookup: CDR1 SGHDT, CDR2 YYEEEE. The CDR3 totals 14 residues. Trimming removed 2 bases at V and 2 bases at J, with 10 bases between.

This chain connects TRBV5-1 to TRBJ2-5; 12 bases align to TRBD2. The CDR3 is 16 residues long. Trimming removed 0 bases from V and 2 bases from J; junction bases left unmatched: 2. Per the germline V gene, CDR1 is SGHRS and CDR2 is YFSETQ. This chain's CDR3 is CASSLVLAGGQETQYF. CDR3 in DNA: TGCGCCAGCAGCTTGGTACTAGCGGGGGGACAAGAGACCCAGTACTTC.

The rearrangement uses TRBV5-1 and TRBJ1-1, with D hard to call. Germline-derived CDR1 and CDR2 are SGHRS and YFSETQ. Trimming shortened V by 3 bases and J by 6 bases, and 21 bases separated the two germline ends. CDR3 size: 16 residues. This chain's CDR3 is CASSSTPGQGTAEAFF. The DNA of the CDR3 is TGCGCCAGCAGCTCAACACCCGGGCAAGGAACTGCTGAAGCTTTCTTT.

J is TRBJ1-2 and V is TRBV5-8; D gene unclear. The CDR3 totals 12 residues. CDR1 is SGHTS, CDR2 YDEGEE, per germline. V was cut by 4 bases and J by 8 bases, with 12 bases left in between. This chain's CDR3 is CASSRARGGYTF. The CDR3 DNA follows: TGTGCCAGCAGCCGGGCCCGAGGGGGCTACACCTTC.

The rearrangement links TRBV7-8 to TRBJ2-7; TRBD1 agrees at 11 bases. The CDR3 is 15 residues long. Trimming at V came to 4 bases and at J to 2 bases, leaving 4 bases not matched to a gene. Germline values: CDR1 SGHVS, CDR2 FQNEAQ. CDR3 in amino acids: CASSSSGQGAYEQYF. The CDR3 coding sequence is TGTGCCAGCAGCTCGTCGGGACAGGGGGCCTACGAGCAGTACTTC.

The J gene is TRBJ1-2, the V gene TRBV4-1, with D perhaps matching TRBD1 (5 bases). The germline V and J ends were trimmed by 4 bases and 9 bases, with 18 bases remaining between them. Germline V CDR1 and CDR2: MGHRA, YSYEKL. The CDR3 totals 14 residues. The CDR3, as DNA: TGCGCCAGCAGCCGTAAGTCGGGGGAGGCGAGCTACACCTTC. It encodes CASSRKSGEASYTF.

In DNA, the CDR3 is TGCGCCAGCAGCGACTCCTACAATGAGCAGTTCTTC. Translation: CASSDSYNEQFF. The genes are TRBV10-1 and TRBJ2-1; no definite D call. There are 12 residues in the CDR3. CDR1 and CDR2 from the germline V gene are WNHNN and SYGVQD (reference sequence). V was trimmed by 6 bases and J by 0 bases, leaving 3 bases between them.

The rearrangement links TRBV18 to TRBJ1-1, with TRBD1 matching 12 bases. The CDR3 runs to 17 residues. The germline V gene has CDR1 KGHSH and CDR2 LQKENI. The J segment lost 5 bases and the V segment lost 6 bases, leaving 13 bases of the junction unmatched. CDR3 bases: TGTGCCAGCTCCAACCAGCAGGGACAGGGGGCAAAGACTGAAGCTTTCTTT. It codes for CASSNQQGQGAKTEAFF.

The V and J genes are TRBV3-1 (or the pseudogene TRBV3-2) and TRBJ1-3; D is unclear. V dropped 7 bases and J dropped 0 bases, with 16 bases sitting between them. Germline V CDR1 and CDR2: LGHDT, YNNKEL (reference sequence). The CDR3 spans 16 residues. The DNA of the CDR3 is TGTGCCAGCACACTATCGATGCCAAGCTCTGGAAACACCATATATTTT. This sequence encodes CASTLSMPSSGNTIYF.

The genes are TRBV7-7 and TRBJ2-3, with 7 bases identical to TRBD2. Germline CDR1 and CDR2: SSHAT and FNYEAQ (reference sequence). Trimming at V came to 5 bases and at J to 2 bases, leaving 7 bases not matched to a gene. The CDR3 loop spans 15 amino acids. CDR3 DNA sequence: TGTGCCAGCAGCGCTGGGGGGGGGACCACAGATACGCAGTATTTT. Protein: CASSAGGGTTDTQYF.

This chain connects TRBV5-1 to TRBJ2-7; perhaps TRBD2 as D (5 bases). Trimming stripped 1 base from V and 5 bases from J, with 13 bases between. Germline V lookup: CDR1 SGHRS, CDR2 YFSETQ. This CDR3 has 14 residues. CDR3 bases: TGCGCCAGCAGCTTGTATCCGGGGATAGACGAGCAGTACTTC. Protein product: CASSLYPGIDEQYF.

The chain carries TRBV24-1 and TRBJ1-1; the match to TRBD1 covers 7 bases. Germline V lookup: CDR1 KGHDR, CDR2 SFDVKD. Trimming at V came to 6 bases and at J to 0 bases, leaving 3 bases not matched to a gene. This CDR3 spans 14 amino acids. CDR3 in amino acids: CATSPTGMNTEAFF. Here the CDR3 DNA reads TGTGCCACCAGTCCGACAGGGATGAACACTGAAGCTTTCTTT.

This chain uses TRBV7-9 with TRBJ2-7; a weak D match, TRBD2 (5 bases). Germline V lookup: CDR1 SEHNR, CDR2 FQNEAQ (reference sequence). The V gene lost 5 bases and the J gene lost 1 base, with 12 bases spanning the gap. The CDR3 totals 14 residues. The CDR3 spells CASSPEGFSYEQYF. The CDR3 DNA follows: TGTGCCAGCAGCCCCGAGGGATTTTCCTACGAGCAGTACTTC. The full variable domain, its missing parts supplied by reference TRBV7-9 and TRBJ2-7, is DTGVSQNPRHKITKRGQNVTFRCDPISEHNRLYWYRQTLGQGPEFLTYFQNEAQLEKSRLLSDRFSAERPKGSFSTLEIQRTEQGDSAMYLCASSPEGFSYEQYFGPGTRLTVT.

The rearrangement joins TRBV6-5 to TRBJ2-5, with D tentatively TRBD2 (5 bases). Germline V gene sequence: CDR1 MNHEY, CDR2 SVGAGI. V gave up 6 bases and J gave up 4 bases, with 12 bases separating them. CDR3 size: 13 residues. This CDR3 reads CASSLPAGETQYF. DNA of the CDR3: TGTGCCAGCAGCCTCCCCGCGGGAGAGACCCAGTACTTC.